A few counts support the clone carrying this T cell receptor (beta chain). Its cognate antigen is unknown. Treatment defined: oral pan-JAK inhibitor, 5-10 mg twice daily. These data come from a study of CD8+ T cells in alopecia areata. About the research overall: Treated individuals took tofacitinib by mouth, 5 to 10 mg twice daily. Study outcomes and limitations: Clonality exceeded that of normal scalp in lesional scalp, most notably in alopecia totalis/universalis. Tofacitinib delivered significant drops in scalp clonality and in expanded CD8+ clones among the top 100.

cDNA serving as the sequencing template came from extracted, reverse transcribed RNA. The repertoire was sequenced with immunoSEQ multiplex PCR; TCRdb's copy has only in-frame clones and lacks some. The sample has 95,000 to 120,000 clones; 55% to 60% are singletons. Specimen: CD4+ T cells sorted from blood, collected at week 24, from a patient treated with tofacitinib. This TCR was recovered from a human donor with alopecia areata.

CDR3 loop: CASSQEWGRDSPLHF. As DNA, the CDR3 is TGCGCCAGCAGCCAAGAGTGGGGGAGAGATTCACCCCTCCACTTT. This rearrangement joins TRBV4-3 to TRBJ1-6, with a tentative D call TRBD1 (5 bases). This CDR3 spans 15 amino acids. CDR1 is LGHNA and CDR2 is YSLEER in the germline V gene. V was pared by 0 bases and J by 8 bases, with 11 bases between.